The 6 T cell receptor beta chains below were found in one sample sequenced in a study of response to subunit inactivated influenza vaccine. TCRdb processed the RT-PCR reads anew with MiXCR; each CDR3 protein has one entry. The sample carries more than 450,000 distinct CDR3 sequences, less than 10% recorded once. Sequences were derived from PBMCs from blood, sampled less than 30 months after vaccination. The receptors originated from a man aged 45 to 75 who received an inactivated influenza vaccine.

This clonotype has ten or more counts. The chain couples TRBV10-3 to TRBJ2-7, with D possibly being TRBD2 (6 bases). Per germline, CDR1 ENHRY and CDR2 SYGVKD. CDR3 length: 11 residues. The CDR3 region is CATGLSYEQYF. Here the CDR3 DNA reads TGTGCAACCGGACTATCCTACGAGCAGTACTTC.

This chain uses TRBV29-1 with TRBJ1-5, with D possibly matching TRBD1 (5 bases). Germline CDR1 reads SQVTM; CDR2 reads ANQGSEA. Trimming shortened V by 4 bases and J by 6 bases, and 16 bases separated the two germline ends. CDR3 size: 14 residues. In DNA form, the CDR3 reads TGCAGCGTTGTTGAGGCAGGGCTAGGTCAGCCCCAGCATTTT. Residues: CSVVEAGLGQPQHF. The variable domain in full, with the rest retrieved from reference TRBV29-1 and TRBJ1-5, is SAVISQKPSRDICQRGTSLTIQCQVDSQVTMMFWYRQQPGQSLTLIATANQGSEATYESGFVIDKFPISRPNLTFSTLTVSNMSPEDSSIYLCSVVEAGLGQPQHFGDGTRLSIL.

To note about this clonotype: One end of the junction is discordant with germline, which a read error may explain. The gene calls are TRBV5-1 and TRBJ1-6, with TRBD1 as a possible D gene (6 bases). Germline V CDR1 and CDR2: SGHRS, YFSETQ. The CDR3 extends over 13 amino acids. The CDR3 DNA follows: TGCGCCAGCAGCTTGGAGACAGGTGATATTAGGCGCTTT. This encodes CASSLETGDIRRF.

The chain combines TRBV6-1 with TRBJ1-2; TRBD1 might be the D (5 bases). V was pared by 6 bases and J by 4 bases, with 15 bases between. The germline V gene encodes CDR1 MNHNS and CDR2 SASEGT. The CDR3 covers 14 residues. The CDR3, as DNA: TGTGCCAGCAGAAACGCCAGGGCCAGCTATGGCTACACCTTC. The encoded protein is CASRNARASYGYTF.

This clonotype was counted at least ten times. The chain has TRBV29-1 and TRBJ2-1; possible D gene TRBD2, 6 bases. V was clipped by 6 bases and J by 8 bases, with 23 bases between them. CDR1 and CDR2 (germline): SQVTM, ANQGSEA. The CDR3 has 15 residues. The CDR3: CSVAVLALIQHEQFF. The DNA for the CDR3 is TGCAGCGTAGCCGTCCTAGCGCTCATTCAGCATGAGCAGTTCTTC.

The chain joins TRBV28 to TRBJ1-6; TRBD1 aligns across 7 bases. The CDR3 covers 15 residues. The V gene end was trimmed by 8 bases and the J gene end by 7 bases; junction bases not matched to a gene: 11. The germline V gene has CDR1 MDHEN and CDR2 SYDVKM. The CDR3 loop is CASSGGRGANSPLHF. Here the CDR3 DNA reads TGTGCCAGCTCAGGAGGCAGGGGGGCAAATTCACCCCTCCACTTT.